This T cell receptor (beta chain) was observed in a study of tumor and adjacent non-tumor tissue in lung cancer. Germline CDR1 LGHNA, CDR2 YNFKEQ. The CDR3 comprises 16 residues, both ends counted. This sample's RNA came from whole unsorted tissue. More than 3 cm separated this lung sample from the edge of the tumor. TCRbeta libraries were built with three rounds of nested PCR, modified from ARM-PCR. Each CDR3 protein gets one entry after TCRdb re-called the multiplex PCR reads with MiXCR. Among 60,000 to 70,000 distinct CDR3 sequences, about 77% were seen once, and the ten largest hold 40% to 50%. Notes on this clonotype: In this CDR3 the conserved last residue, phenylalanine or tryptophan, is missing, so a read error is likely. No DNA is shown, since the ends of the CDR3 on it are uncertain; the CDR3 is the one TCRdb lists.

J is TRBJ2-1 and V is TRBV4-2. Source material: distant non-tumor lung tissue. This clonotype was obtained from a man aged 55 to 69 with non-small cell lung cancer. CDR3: CASSQDVTGGPTEQLL.